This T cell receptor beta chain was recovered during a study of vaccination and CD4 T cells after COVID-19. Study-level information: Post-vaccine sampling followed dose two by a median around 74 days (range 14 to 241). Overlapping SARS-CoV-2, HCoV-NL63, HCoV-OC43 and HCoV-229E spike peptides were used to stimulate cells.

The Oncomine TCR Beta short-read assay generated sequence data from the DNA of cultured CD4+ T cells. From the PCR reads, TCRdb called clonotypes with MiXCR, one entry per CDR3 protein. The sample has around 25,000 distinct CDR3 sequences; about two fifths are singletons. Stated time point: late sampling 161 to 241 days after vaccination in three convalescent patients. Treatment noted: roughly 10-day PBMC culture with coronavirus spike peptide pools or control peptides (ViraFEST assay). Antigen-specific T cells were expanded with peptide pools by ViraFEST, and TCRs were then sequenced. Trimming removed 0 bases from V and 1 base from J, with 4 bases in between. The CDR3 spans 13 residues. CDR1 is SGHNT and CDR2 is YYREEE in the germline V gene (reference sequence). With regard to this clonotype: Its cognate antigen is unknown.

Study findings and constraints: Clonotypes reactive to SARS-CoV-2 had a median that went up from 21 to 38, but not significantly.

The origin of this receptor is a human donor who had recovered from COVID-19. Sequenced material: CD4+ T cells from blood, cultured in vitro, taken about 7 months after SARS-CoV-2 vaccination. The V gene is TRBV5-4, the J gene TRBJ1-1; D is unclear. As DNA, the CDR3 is TGTGCCAGCAGCTTGGCCAGGAACACTGAAGCTTTCTTT. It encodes CASSLARNTEAFF.